One sample yielded the 22 T cell receptor beta chains listed below, sequenced in a study of T cells after yellow fever vaccination. In TCRdb, the 5' RACE reads were re-called with MiXCR into one record per CDR3 protein. The table has some 320,000 distinct CDR3 sequences, approximately 4% seen once. Source: PBMCs, taken 15 days after the yellow fever booster vaccination. Receptors originate from a man aged 18 to 30 who received the YFV17D yellow fever vaccine.

This clonotype was observed many times. The chain carries TRBV7-2 and TRBJ1-5; 10 bases are a match to TRBD1. Unmatched junction bases numbered 5, after V lost 3 bases and J lost 6 bases. The CDR3 consists of 15 residues. From germline, CDR1 is SGHTA and CDR2 FQGNSA. CDR3 protein: CASSLGQGSIQPQHF. DNA of the CDR3: TGTGCCAGCAGCTTGGGACAGGGGTCGATTCAGCCCCAGCATTTT.

V is TRBV7-2 and J is TRBJ2-3; D possibly matches TRBD1 or TRBD2 (5 bases each). Between the trimmed V and J ends, which lost 5 bases and 1 base, there was a span of 16 bases. CDR1 and CDR2 from the germline V gene are SGHTA and FQGNSA. This CDR3 contains 16 residues. The CDR3: CASSPSGRARTDTQYF. CDR3 coding DNA: TGTGCCAGCAGCCCCTCGGGGCGGGCACGCACAGATACGCAGTATTTT.

This clonotype turned up a few times. This chain uses TRBV28 with TRBJ2-5; 14 bases agree with TRBD2. CDR1 and CDR2 from the germline V gene are MDHEN and SYDVKM. V shed 4 bases, J shed 4 bases, and the junction held 5 bases outside the gene matches. The CDR3 spans 16 residues. The CDR3 DNA is TGTGCCAGCAGTTCGCCGACTAGCGGGGGGGCAGAGACCCAGTACTTC. This translates into CASSSPTSGGAETQYF. Variable domain in full (rest from reference TRBV28 and TRBJ2-5): DVKVTQSSRYLVKRTGEKVFLECVQDMDHENMFWYRQDPGLGLRLIYFSYDVKMKEKGDIPEGYSVSREKKERFSLILESASTNQTSMYLCASSSPTSGGAETQYFGPGTRLLVL.

This clonotype was recorded a few times. The chain couples TRBV12-3 or TRBV12-4 to TRBJ2-1, with D perhaps TRBD1 or TRBD2 (6 bases each). The ends were cut back, 4 bases at V and 4 bases at J, with 17 bases in the middle. This CDR3 has 16 amino acids. This CDR3 reads CASSSLEGGRYNEQFF. In nucleotides, the CDR3 is TGTGCCAGCAGTTCGTTGGAGGGGGGCCGTTACAATGAGCAGTTCTTC.

This clonotype was detected many times. The rearrangement joins TRBV7-2 to TRBJ1-5; a weak D match, TRBD1 (5 bases). In germline, CDR1 is SGHTA, CDR2 FQGNSA. This CDR3 has 13 amino acids. Trimming pared 2 bases from V and 6 bases from J, leaving 8 bases between. The DNA for the CDR3 is TGTGCCAGCAGCTTAAAGGGGCGTCAGCCCCAGCATTTT. Encoded protein: CASSLKGRQPQHF.

This clonotype has more than one count but fewer than ten. The gene calls are TRBV7-2 and TRBJ2-5, with D maybe TRBD1 (5 bases). From germline, CDR1 is SGHTA and CDR2 FQGNSA. V gave up 2 bases and J gave up 4 bases, with 14 bases separating them. CDR3 size: 15 residues. The CDR3 reads CASSLLATQGETQYF. CDR3 DNA: TGTGCCAGCAGCTTACTGGCAACTCAGGGAGAGACCCAGTACTTC.

This clonotype was seen many times. The chain joins TRBV13 to TRBJ2-3, with a tentative D call TRBD1 (5 bases). The CDR3 sequence is 14 residues long. V gave up 6 bases and J gave up 2 bases, with 12 bases separating them. Germline V CDR1 and CDR2: PRHDT, FYEKMQ (reference sequence). In nucleotides, the CDR3 is TGTGCCAGCAGTAACAGGTTTTACACAGATACGCAGTATTTT. The encoded protein is CASSNRFYTDTQYF. Combining the CDR3 with reference TRBV13 and TRBJ2-3 gives the whole variable domain AAGVIQSPRHLIKEKRETATLKCYPIPRHDTVYWYQQGPGQDPQFLISFYEKMQSDKGSIPDRFSAQQFSDYHSELNMSSLELGDSALYFCASSNRFYTDTQYFGPGTRLTVL.

In its sample, this clonotype was seen many times. The chain employs TRBV12-3 or TRBV12-4 and TRBJ1-5, with 7 bases aligning to TRBD1. The CDR3 totals 13 residues. J gave up 4 bases and V 6 bases, and 3 bases lay outside the gene matches. CDR3 in DNA: TGTGCCAGCAGCCCGACAGGGAATCAGCCCCAGCATTTT. Its translation is CASSPTGNQPQHF.

The sample holds many counts of this clonotype. The genes are TRBV27 and TRBJ2-1; TRBD2 matches at 9 bases. The CDR3 has 22 residues. J gave up 6 bases and V 6 bases, and 30 bases lay outside the gene matches. Germline CDR1 reads MNHEY; CDR2 reads SMNVEV (reference sequence). The DNA of the CDR3 is TGTGCCAGCAGGGGTACGGGGGCGGTTTTCCAGCGGGGGGCCCTTGTAGGCAATGAGCAGTTCTTC. The encoded protein is CASRGTGAVFQRGALVGNEQFF.

This clonotype was counted between two and nine times. This chain uses TRBV25-1 with TRBJ2-7; D might be TRBD2 (6 bases). CDR1 and CDR2 from the germline V gene are MGHDK and SYGVNS. V lost 2 bases and J lost 6, with 14 bases in between. The CDR3 spans 14 residues. The CDR3 sequence: CASSEGGYYGEQYF. The CDR3, as DNA: TGTGCCAGCAGTGAAGGAGGGTATTATGGCGAGCAGTACTTC.

The chain recombines TRBV6-5 with TRBJ2-3, with D perhaps matching TRBD2 (6 bases). Germline V gives CDR1 MNHEY, CDR2 SVGAGI. CDR3 length: 14 amino acids. Trimming stripped 2 bases from V and 4 bases from J, with 10 bases between. CDR3 in amino acids: CASSYGRLADTQYF. As DNA, the CDR3 is TGTGCCAGCAGTTACGGTAGACTAGCAGATACGCAGTATTTT.

This clonotype was counted at least ten times. The V and J genes are TRBV28 and TRBJ2-7; D ambiguous. This CDR3 is built from 11 residues. CDR1 MDHEN and CDR2 SYDVKM come from the germline V gene. V lost 5 bases and J lost 4, with 6 bases in between. CDR3 loop: CASSARYEQYV. The CDR3 DNA is TGTGCCAGCAGTGCACGGTACGAGCAGTACGTC.

This clonotype was detected ten times or more. This rearrangement joins TRBV7-9 to TRBJ2-1; D might be TRBD1 or TRBD2, each matching 5 bases. Germline CDR1 SEHNR, CDR2 FQNEAQ (reference sequence). Trimming removed 5 bases at V and 10 bases at J, with 21 bases between. This CDR3 contains 15 residues. The CDR3 DNA sequence: TGTGCCAGCAGCCCTGACGCCGGGACCAGGATGGAGCAGTTCTTC. This gives the protein CASSPDAGTRMEQFF.

This clonotype has a count of ten or more. The J gene is TRBJ2-4, the V gene TRBV4-3; the D gene is possibly TRBD2 (5 bases). The germline V and J ends were trimmed by 4 bases and 6 bases, with 19 bases remaining between them. The germline CDR1 and CDR2 sequences are LGHNA and YSLEER. The CDR3 has 16 residues. CDR3 bases: TGCGCCAGCAGCCTTTACCAGTCTTGGGAGACAAACATTCAGTACTTC. This translates into CASSLYQSWETNIQYF.

A note on this clonotype: Just one base apart from a much larger clone, this may be a read error. CDR3 in amino acids: CASGSNQPEHF. DNA for the CDR3: TGTGCCAGCGGCAGCAATCAGCCCGAGCATTTT. The chain combines TRBV7-9 with TRBJ1-5; no firm D call. CDR1 is SEHNR and CDR2 is FQNEAQ in the germline V gene (reference sequence). The CDR3 sequence is 11 residues long.

The genes are TRBV9 and TRBJ2-1; D is undetermined. In germline, CDR1 is SGDLS, CDR2 YYNGEE. V shed 0 bases and J shed 2 bases, with 9 bases lying between them. The CDR3 consists of 15 residues. CDR3 DNA: TGTGCCAGCAGCGTAGAGTCTGCTACCTACAATGAGCAGTTCTTC. Translation: CASSVESATYNEQFF.

This chain joins TRBV20-1 and TRBJ2-7, with D unresolved. There are 11 residues in the CDR3. The germline CDR1 and CDR2 sequences are DFQATT and SNEGSKA (reference sequence). CDR3 sequence reads: CSARPTYEQYF. The CDR3 coding sequence is TGCAGCGCGCGGCCGACCTACGAGCAGTACTTC.

This clonotype was picked up many times. This chain links TRBV29-1 with TRBJ2-2; no firm D call. The CDR3 loop spans 12 amino acids. Germline CDR1 reads SQVTM; CDR2 reads ANQGSEA. Trimming removed 5 bases from V and 7 bases from J, with 11 bases in between. The CDR3 coding sequence is TGCAGCGTTCGAGTGGGTTTCGGGGAGCTGTTTTTT. Translating gives CSVRVGFGELFF.

The chain couples TRBV4-3 to TRBJ2-3; D is perhaps TRBD2 (6 bases). Germline CDR1 and CDR2: LGHNA and YSLEER. With 0 bases removed from V and 5 bases from J, the gap between germline ends came to 6 bases. The CDR3 covers 13 residues. The CDR3 region has the DNA TGCGCCAGCAGCCAAGAGGGGGGAGATACGCAGTATTTT. Translated: CASSQEGGDTQYF.

This clonotype occurred a few times. The chain links TRBV10-1 to TRBJ1-1; D is possibly TRBD1 (5 bases). Trimming shortened V by 2 bases and J by 2 bases, and 15 bases separated the two germline ends. The CDR3 loop spans 16 amino acids. Germline V lookup: CDR1 WNHNN, CDR2 SYGVQD (reference sequence). The CDR3 region has the DNA TGCGCCAGCAGTGAGGAGGGCCCGACAGATAACACTGAAGCTTTCTTT. It is translated as CASSEEGPTDNTEAFF.

This clonotype was observed at least ten times. The chain recombines TRBV5-1 with TRBJ1-4, with D perhaps TRBD1 (6 bases). Trimming took 7 bases from V and 4 from J, leaving 11 bases between them. CDR1 and CDR2 (germline): SGHRS, YFSETQ. This CDR3 comprises 13 residues. The CDR3: CASRTARNEKLFF. CDR3 DNA: TGCGCCAGCCGGACAGCCCGTAATGAAAAACTGTTTTTT.

The CDR3, as DNA: TGTGCCAGCAGCCAAGCGGTGAGAGCCCAGCCCCAGCATTTT. Translated: CASSQAVRAQPQHF. The V call is TRBV3-1, the J call TRBJ1-5, with no clear D. Germline loops: CDR1 LGHDT, CDR2 YNNKEL (reference sequence). The CDR3 totals 14 residues. Trimming took 1 base from V and 7 from J, leaving 11 bases between them.